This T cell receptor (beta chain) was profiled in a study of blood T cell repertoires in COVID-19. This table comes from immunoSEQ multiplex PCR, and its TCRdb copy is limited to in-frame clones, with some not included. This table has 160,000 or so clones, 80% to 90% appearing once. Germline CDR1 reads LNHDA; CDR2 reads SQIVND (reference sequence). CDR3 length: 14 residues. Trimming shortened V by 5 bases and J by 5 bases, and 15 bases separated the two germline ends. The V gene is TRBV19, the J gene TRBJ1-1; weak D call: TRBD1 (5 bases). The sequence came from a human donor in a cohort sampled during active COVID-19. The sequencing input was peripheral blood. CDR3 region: CASSWGIGRTEAFF. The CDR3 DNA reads TGTGCCAGTAGTTGGGGGATAGGGAGGACTGAAGCTTTCTTT.